This entry lists 27 T cell receptor beta chains sequenced from one sample in a study of T cells after yellow fever vaccination (dated by TCRdb to 2018 to 2020). The library relied on 5' RACE. Sequencing used an Illumina HiSeq 2500. TCRdb trimmed the raw reads at Q25, called clones with MiXCR and kept productive beta chains. For every CDR3 protein sequence, its rows merge into one entry that carries the most common genes and DNA. The sample table shows approximately 580,000 distinct CDR3 sequences, and about 15% are seen once. Clones ranked in the top ten supply 17% of the sample. In the paper's terms, the treatment or condition label means: live attenuated yellow fever vaccine strain. The material was PBMCs, obtained about 5 days after the first yellow fever vaccination. The receptor set was obtained from a man younger than 35 who received the YFV17D yellow fever vaccine.

V gene TRBV28 combines with J gene TRBJ1-1; no firm D call. CDR1 and CDR2 from the germline V gene are MDHEN and SYDVKM. Trimming shortened V by 5 bases and J by 2 bases, and 15 bases separated the two germline ends. The CDR3 contains 15 residues. In nucleotides, the CDR3 is TGTGCCAGCAGTCCTCTTTTACCGTTTAACACTGAAGCTTTCTTT. Protein sequence: CASSPLLPFNTEAFF.

This chain joins TRBV20-1 and TRBJ2-5; 8 bases agree with TRBD2. This CDR3 region has 17 residues. In germline, CDR1 is DFQATT, CDR2 SNEGSKA (reference sequence). The trim removed 2 bases at V and 5 bases at J, leaving 16 bases unmatched. CDR3 DNA: TGCAGTGCTAGATCCACCTGGGGACTAGATTCGCGGGAGACCCAGTACTTC. Translating it yields CSARSTWGLDSRETQYF.

A few counts support this clonotype. The V gene is TRBV7-2, the J gene TRBJ1-2; D might be TRBD1 (6 bases). Trimming removed 5 bases at V and 3 bases at J, with 16 bases between. Germline V gene data show CDR1 as SGHTA and CDR2 as FQGNSA. The CDR3 loop spans 15 amino acids. CDR3 nucleotide sequence: TGTGCCAGCAGCACCTACCAGGGGAGAGACTATGGCTACACCTTC. Translation gives CASSTYQGRDYGYTF.

The CDR3: CASSSVGGALNYGYTF. DNA for the CDR3: TGCGCCAGCAGCTCAGTCGGGGGGGCCCTTAACTATGGCTACACCTTC. The chain employs TRBV4-3 and TRBJ1-2, with D possibly being TRBD1 (6 bases). V was clipped by 5 bases and J by 1 base, with 17 bases between them. Germline CDR1 is LGHNA and CDR2 is YSLEER. CDR3 length: 16 amino acids.

The CDR3 reads CASSLNPSGNRFYSGANVLTF. DNA for the CDR3: TGTGCCAGCAGCCTAAACCCATCGGGCAACAGGTTTTATTCTGGGGCCAACGTCCTGACTTTC. The chain joins TRBV6-2 or TRBV6-3 to TRBJ2-6, with D tentatively TRBD1 (5 bases). The germline V and J ends were trimmed by 6 bases and 1 base, with 28 bases remaining between them. Germline CDR1 MNHEY, CDR2 SVGEGT. The CDR3 runs 21 residues.

This clonotype occurred a few times. The chain couples TRBV12-3 or TRBV12-4 to TRBJ1-6; D not certain. The CDR3 has 14 amino acids. Trimming left V 7 bases short and J 9 bases short, with 16 bases between. In DNA form, the CDR3 reads TGTGCCAGCACCCAGTCGGGGTCGGGTTCACCCCTCCACTTT. Amino acid sequence: CASTQSGSGSPLHF.

V gene TRBV29-1 combines with J gene TRBJ2-1; D perhaps matches TRBD2 (5 bases). The germline V gene encodes CDR1 SQVTM and CDR2 ANQGSEA. Trimming took off 3 bases at V and 3 bases at J, with 9 bases between the two ends. The CDR3 runs 13 residues. The CDR3 loop reads CSVEEAFYNEQFF. CDR3 DNA: TGCAGCGTTGAGGAGGCGTTCTACAATGAGCAGTTCTTC.

The CDR3 coding sequence is TGTGCCAGCAACCAAGAGATCGGACAGGGTGACGGTCCGGGATCTGGGGCCAACGTCCTGACTTTC. The encoded protein is CASNQEIGQGDGPGSGANVLTF. The rearrangement links TRBV5-2 to TRBJ2-6; no check of the table's D call, TRBD1, against the DNA was made. TRBV5-2 corresponds to a pseudogene. CDR3 length: 22 amino acids.

In this sample, this clonotype turned up a few times. The chain uses TRBV20-1 and TRBJ2-1, with D perhaps matching TRBD2 (6 bases). Looked up from germline, CDR1 is DFQATT and CDR2 is SNEGSKA (reference sequence). This CDR3 contains 13 residues. Trimming took off 6 bases at V and 3 bases at J, with 12 bases between the two ends. The CDR3 reads CSAPRDFYNEQFF. Here the CDR3 DNA reads TGCAGTGCCCCCCGGGACTTCTACAATGAGCAGTTCTTC.

The table lists this clonotype with a few counts. V gene TRBV4-3 combines with J gene TRBJ1-4; D is unresolved. This CDR3 region has 15 residues. Germline CDR1 reads LGHNA; CDR2 reads YSLEER. The V end lost 1 base, the J end lost 7 bases, and 13 bases lay between the germline ends. The CDR3 nucleotides are TGCGCCAGCAGCCAAGCTCTTATGGCGGGTGAAAAACTGTTTTTT. The encoded protein is CASSQALMAGEKLFF.

This clonotype has more than one count but fewer than ten. The rearrangement joins TRBV3-1 to TRBJ2-7; D may be TRBD1 (6 bases). The CDR3 loop spans 15 amino acids. Looked up from germline, CDR1 is LGHDT and CDR2 is YNNKEL (reference sequence). V was shortened by 3 bases and J by 5 bases, with 17 bases between the two germline ends. The CDR3: CASSQIGQGPNEQYF. The CDR3 DNA reads TGTGCCAGCAGCCAGATCGGTCAGGGGCCTAACGAGCAGTACTTC.

This clonotype was recorded a few times. The V call is TRBV20-1, the J call TRBJ1-1, with D uncertain. V lost 0 bases and J 8 bases, leaving 10 bases between the germline ends. Germline CDR1 and CDR2: DFQATT and SNEGSKA (reference sequence). This CDR3 has 12 residues. Here the CDR3 reads CSAREGWVEAFF. The CDR3 coding sequence is TGCAGTGCTAGAGAAGGTTGGGTGGAAGCTTTCTTT.

This clonotype was counted ten times or more. V gene TRBV9 combines with J gene TRBJ1-2; possibly TRBD1 for D (5 bases). In germline, CDR1 is SGDLS, CDR2 YYNGEE. CDR3 size: 18 residues. The ends were cut back, 0 bases at V and 4 bases at J, with 22 bases in the middle. The CDR3 spells CASSVEGNIGEGGYGYTF. The CDR3 coding sequence is TGTGCCAGCAGCGTAGAGGGTAACATAGGGGAGGGCGGCTATGGCTACACCTTC.

This clonotype turned up a few times. CDR3 DNA: TGTGCCATCAGTAAGGGACAGGGGAATCAGCCCCAGCATTTT. It is translated as CAISKGQGNQPQHF. The chain is built from TRBV10-3 and TRBJ1-5; the match to TRBD1 covers 10 bases. The CDR3 extends over 14 amino acids. Trimming at V came to 5 bases and at J to 4 bases, leaving 2 bases not matched to a gene. The germline V gene encodes CDR1 ENHRY and CDR2 SYGVKD.

The chain joins TRBV7-2 to TRBJ1-1; weak D call: TRBD1 (6 bases). The V gene lost 2 bases and the J gene lost 4 bases, with 11 bases spanning the gap. This CDR3 is built from 14 residues. Germline values: CDR1 SGHTA, CDR2 FQGNSA. DNA for the CDR3: TGTGCCAGCAGCTTAACAGGGCCGGGCACTGAAGCTTTCTTT. Its protein is CASSLTGPGTEAFF. Full variable domain (remainder filled in from reference TRBV7-2 and TRBJ1-1): GAGVSQSPSNKVTEKGKDVELRCDPISGHTALYWYRQSLGQGLEFLIYFQGNSAPDKSGLPSDRFSAERTGGSVSTLTIQRTQQEDSAVYLCASSLTGPGTEAFFGQGTRLTVV.

This rearrangement joins TRBV28 to TRBJ2-7; D may be TRBD1 (6 bases). Germline assignment: CDR1 MDHEN and CDR2 SYDVKM. This CDR3 has 12 amino acids. Trimming removed 9 bases at V and 3 bases at J, with 12 bases between. This CDR3 is CASRIGGYEQYV. The CDR3 DNA reads as TGTGCCAGTAGAATAGGGGGCTACGAGCAGTACGTC.

This clonotype was recorded many times. This rearrangement joins TRBV5-1 to TRBJ2-7, with a possible D match to TRBD1 (6 bases). CDR3 length equals 14 residues. Trimming took off 4 bases at V and 2 bases at J, with 13 bases between the two ends. The germline V gene encodes CDR1 SGHRS and CDR2 YFSETQ. CDR3 residues: CASSTLDRTYEQYF. Written as DNA, the CDR3 is TGCGCCAGCAGCACCCTGGACAGAACCTACGAGCAGTACTTC.

This clonotype was seen more than once but under ten times. This chain connects TRBV19 to TRBJ1-2; maybe TRBD1 (5 bases). The CDR3 contains 11 residues. V shed 10 bases and J shed 5 bases, with 11 bases lying between them. CDR1 is LNHDA and CDR2 is SQIVND in the germline V gene (reference sequence). The CDR3 DNA reads as TGTGCCACCGGGGGGGTGTATGGCTACACCTTC. Protein product: CATGGVYGYTF. The variable domain in full, with the rest retrieved from reference TRBV19 and TRBJ1-2, is DGGITQSPKYLFRKEGQNVTLSCEQNLNHDAMYWYRQDPGQGLRLIYYSQIVNDFQKGDIAEGYSVSREKKESFPLTVTSAQKNPTAFYLCATGGVYGYTFGSGTRLTVV.

This chain joins TRBV7-2 and TRBJ2-3; no firm D call. Between the trimmed V and J ends, which lost 5 bases and 8 bases, there was a span of 23 bases. Germline CDR1 and CDR2: SGHTA and FQGNSA. The CDR3 is 16 residues long. The CDR3: CASSPQSFVPGGTQYF. CDR3 DNA sequence: TGTGCCAGCAGCCCACAGAGCTTTGTGCCTGGTGGTACGCAGTATTTT.

This clonotype was found a few times. The chain combines TRBV28 with TRBJ2-7; D may be TRBD1 (6 bases). This CDR3 has 14 residues. Trimming pared 2 bases from V and 3 bases from J, leaving 11 bases between. From germline, CDR1 is MDHEN and CDR2 SYDVKM. CDR3 region: CASSLQGTIYEQYV. CDR3 coding DNA: TGTGCCAGCAGTTTACAGGGGACGATCTACGAGCAGTACGTC.

The rearrangement links TRBV5-1 to TRBJ1-2; 9 bases map to TRBD1. With 1 base clipped from V and 6 bases from J, the junction kept 1 base outside the gene matches. The CDR3 covers 13 residues. The germline V gene has CDR1 SGHRS and CDR2 YFSETQ. In nucleotides, the CDR3 is TGCGCCAGCAGCTTGAGGGACAGGGATGGCTACACCTTC. Protein product: CASSLRDRDGYTF.

This clonotype has only a few counts. V and J are TRBV4-2 and TRBJ2-5; 11 bases agree with TRBD2. Germline V CDR1 and CDR2: LGHNA, YNFKEQ. The CDR3 runs to 14 residues. Trimming removed 8 bases from V and 3 bases from J; junction bases left unmatched: 5. Here the CDR3 reads CASGTTSGKETQYF. CDR3 sequence (DNA): TGTGCCAGCGGCACGACTAGCGGGAAAGAGACCCAGTACTTC.

This rearrangement joins TRBV24-1 to TRBJ2-2; TRBD1 agrees at 9 bases. In germline, CDR1 is KGHDR, CDR2 SFDVKD. This CDR3 spans 18 amino acids. V dropped 3 bases and J dropped 5; count of bases not matched to a gene: 12. CDR3 region: CATSDRSSPGQGTGELFF. CDR3 DNA: TGTGCCACCAGTGATCGCTCTTCACCGGGACAGGGAACCGGGGAGCTGTTTTTT.

This rearrangement joins TRBV7-6 to TRBJ2-7; D unresolved. Trimming removed 1 base from V and 0 bases from J, with 10 bases in between. Germline CDR1 is SGHVS and CDR2 is FNYEAQ. This CDR3 is built from 15 residues. The CDR3 loop reads CASSLETSSSYEQYF. The CDR3 nucleotides read TGTGCCAGCAGCTTAGAGACAAGTAGCTCCTACGAGCAGTACTTC.

This clonotype has just a few counts. The chain links TRBV5-4 to TRBJ1-2; no definite D call. V was cut by 9 bases and J by 10 bases, with 22 bases left in between. The CDR3 runs 13 residues. Germline assignment: CDR1 SGHNT and CDR2 YYREEE (reference sequence). The CDR3, as DNA: TGTGCCATCGGTCTGCCCAGCCTGCGAGACTACACCTTC. Encoded protein: CAIGLPSLRDYTF.

This chain uses TRBV4-2 with TRBJ1-5; no firm D call. Trimming cost V 1 base and J 4 bases, with 11 bases left between them. Germline V gives CDR1 LGHNA, CDR2 YNFKEQ. The CDR3 spans 15 residues. CDR3 nucleotide sequence: TGTGCCAGCAGCCAAGGGAAGGTGGCAAATCAGCCCCAGCATTTT. Protein sequence: CASSQGKVANQPQHF.

The chain is built from TRBV6-2 or TRBV6-3 and TRBJ2-2, with TRBD2 matching over 9 bases. Trimming cost V 4 bases and J 6 bases; bases outside gene matches: 6. The CDR3 loop spans 15 amino acids. Germline CDR1 and CDR2: MNHEY and SVGEGT. The CDR3 coding sequence is TGTGCCAGCAGTTTGATTAGCGGGGGCCCCGGGGAGCTGTTTTTT. Translation gives CASSLISGGPGELFF.